This T cell receptor (beta chain) stems from a study of cytomegalovirus exposure and HLA in healthy donors (dated 2017 in TCRdb). For context, the study as a whole: According to a later analysis, the 120 or so validation repertoires were produced on the same platform as the roughly 720 repertoires of the first cohort. The study aimed to test whether signatures of past pathogen exposure could be identified by cataloging public T cell receptors. Along with the approximately 700-subject first cohort, a separate validation cohort of around 110 different subjects was used. High-throughput TCR immunosequencing, statistical association of individual TCRs with disease status, and machine learning were combined to predict cytomegalovirus infection status. The research as a whole found: The validation cohort had no HLA typing available for a later analysis, so co-occurrence within that cohort was assessed over all 130 or so repertoires. Three of the identified cytomegalovirus-associated TCR beta chains were confirmed in vitro to be specific for cytomegalovirus antigens. The authors suggested that the approach could potentially be extended to other disease states and immunological phenotypes. While some public TCRs were present in many individuals, most TCR sequences turned up only very rarely across donors. Cytomegalovirus status was reported to be diagnosed by the classifier with high specificity and sensitivity in both the original and validation cohorts. In the study, about 150 TCR beta chains were listed as associated with cytomegalovirus. A later analysis found that TCRs clustered in the first cohort also tended to co-occur in the approximately 120 validation repertoires, with 90% to 95% of cluster scores above 0.

The library was built by means of the immunoSEQ multiplex PCR assay. As for the authors' bioinformatics: A statistical classification framework was built for diagnosing cytomegalovirus status from the catalog of TCR beta chain sequences. Entries here come from immuneACCESS through TCRdb and include only in-frame sequences with V and J called. Some clones fail to appear in such tables; in the studies checked, an unresolved V gene covers under half of the shortfall, and the cause of the remainder is unknown. For V, J and clone size, that table is used; D and trimming come from the DNA. The table for this sample lists some 250,000 clones; 90% of them were counted only once. Approximately 0.34% of the sample belongs to the ten largest clones. Donors formed part of the validation cohort, which comprised about 120 subjects and was distinct from the first cohort of 690 or so subjects. The germline V gene (reference sequence) provides CDR1 GTSNPN and CDR2 SVGIG. The CDR3 sequence holds 13 residues, the cysteine and phenylalanine included. Only the CDR3 region is kept as DNA, spanning 39 bases read in frame from base 1. The germline ends are 10 bases apart after V is trimmed by 0 bases and J by 5 bases.

With respect to this clone: What this receptor recognizes is not known. Per-nucleotide qualities are absent, and no much larger clonotype sits a single base away.

The chain employs TRBV30 and TRBJ2-5; the D gene cannot be named for sure. The sample consisted of PBMCs. The TCR originated in a woman under 30 in good health and CMV-seronegative. CDR3 loop: CAWSVWQAETQYF. In nucleotide form, the sequence is TGTGCCTGGAGTGTATGGCAGGCGGAGACCCAGTACTTC.